The present TCR beta chain was sequenced within a study of T-cell reconstitution after alpha-beta-depleted transplantation in children. There are 16 residues in the CDR3. CDR1 is SGHTA and CDR2 is FQGNSA in the germline V gene. Deletions cut 1 base from V and 0 bases from J, with 10 bases between. The sample holds a few counts of this clonotype. Its antigen is not identified. TCRbeta library construction was performed incorporating unique molecular identifiers. TCRdb ran MiXCR on the PCR reads and lists one entry per CDR3 protein. Of about 540,000 distinct CDR3 sequences listed, around 27% are singletons. Findings of the study overall: The authors attributed T-cell counts and diversity one year after transplant mostly to newly produced T cells.

The chain carries TRBV7-2 and TRBJ2-4, with D possibly matching TRBD2 (6 bases). The TCR originated in a boy younger than two with Wiskott-Aldrich syndrome, due to receive a stem cell transplant. The source material was PBMCs, sampled before TCRalphabeta/CD19-depleted stem cell transplant. As DNA, the CDR3 is TGTGCCAGCAGCTTAGAAGGGACTTCAGCCAAAAACATTCAGTACTTC. Protein: CASSLEGTSAKNIQYF.